This entry concerns a single T cell receptor beta chain. Clones were sequenced by immunoSEQ multiplex PCR, and TCRdb holds only the in-frame ones, with some missing. Of about 120,000 clones in the sample, roughly 89% were seen once. These data come from a study of PD-L1 blockade in urothelial cancer. Study at large: Patients had undergone 0 to 3 prior chemotherapy regimens.

Time point specified: peripheral blood 6 weeks after treatment start. This CDR3 comprises 19 residues. This TCR came from a man aged 55 to 69 with urothelial cancer. This sequence joins TRBV1 and TRBJ1-4; whether TRBD1, the table's D call, matches the DNA was not checked. TRBV1 is a pseudogene. The sequenced sample was PBMCs, obtained around atezolizumab (anti-PD-L1) treatment. As DNA, the CDR3 is TGCACCAGCAGCCAAGTCTTCCGGGACAGGGACGGCACGAGTGAAAAACTGTTTTTT. This translates into CTSSQVFRDRDGTSEKLFF.